The present T cell receptor (beta chain) was sequenced within a study of CXCR3-negative and CXCR3-positive naive CD8 T cells. Comment on this clonotype: Antigen specificity is unknown.

Study-wide points: Naive CXCR3-positive and CXCR3-negative cells shared similar TRBV-TRBJ usage, unlike memory cells. CXCR3-positive naive cells carried more hydrophobic TRB CDR3s than CXCR3-negative ones. TRB CDR3 properties were used to infer TCR strength, and surface CD5 was comparable between naive subsets.

Germline V lookup: CDR1 MDHEN, CDR2 SYDVKM. This CDR3 is built from 16 residues. The study made its TRB cDNA libraries by 5' RACE, adding UMI labels. No DNA is given; TCRdb re-called the 5' RACE reads and lists each CDR3 protein once. In all, the sample yields about 98,000 distinct CDR3 sequences. The clonotype comes from a human donor in good health. Some clones in this sample may be carry-over from other donors' samples. The genes are TRBV28 and TRBJ2-5; TCRdb's D gene call, TRBD1, goes unchecked for lack of DNA. Sequencing used naive CXCR3+ CD8+ T cells from blood. The subset here: CD45RO-CCR7+CD27+CD95- naive CD8+ T cells expressing CXCR3 (TNR3+). CDR3 loop: CASSNRGQGGFETQYF.